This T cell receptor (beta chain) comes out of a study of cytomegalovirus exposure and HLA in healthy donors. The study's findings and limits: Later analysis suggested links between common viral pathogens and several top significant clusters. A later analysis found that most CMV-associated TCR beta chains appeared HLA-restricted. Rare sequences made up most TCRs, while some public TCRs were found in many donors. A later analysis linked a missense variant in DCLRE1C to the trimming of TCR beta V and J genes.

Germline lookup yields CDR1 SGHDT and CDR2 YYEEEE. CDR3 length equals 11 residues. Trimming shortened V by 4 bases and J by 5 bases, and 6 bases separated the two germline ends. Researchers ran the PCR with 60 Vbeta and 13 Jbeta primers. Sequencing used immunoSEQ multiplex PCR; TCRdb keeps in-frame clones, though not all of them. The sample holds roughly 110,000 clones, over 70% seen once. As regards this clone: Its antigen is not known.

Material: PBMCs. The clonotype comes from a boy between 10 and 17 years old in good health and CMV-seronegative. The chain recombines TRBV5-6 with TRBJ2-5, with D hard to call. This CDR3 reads CASSGLETQYF. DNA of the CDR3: TGTGCCAGCAGCGGCTTGGAGACCCAGTACTTC.